This T cell receptor (beta chain) was documented in a study of long-term antiretroviral therapy in people with HIV. Whole-study results and caveats: In samples taken after ART, diversity increased but remained below transplant donor control levels. HIV repertoire CDR3 lengths ranged less widely than those of controls.

The junction had 3 bases not matched to a gene; V was cut back by 6 bases and J by 1 base. CDR1 SNHLY and CDR2 FYNNEI come from the germline V gene. CDR3 size: 14 residues. Run at survey level, the immunoSEQ assay was version v3.0. Sequencing was performed with immunoSEQ multiplex PCR; in TCRdb, only in-frame clones are kept and a portion is missing. This sample has 25,000 to 30,000 clones; roughly 84% occur once, and the top ten carry about 6.7%. Note on this clone: Its antigen is still unknown.

Sequenced here: unsorted PBMCs, sampled 0.4 years after starting antiretroviral therapy. The V call is TRBV2, the J call TRBJ2-3; 8 bases are shared with TRBD2. The TCR sequence derives from a man between 18 and 29 years old with HIV. CDR3 amino acids: CASSGRGGTDTQYF. The CDR3, as DNA: TGTGCCAGCAGCGGGCGGGGGGGCACAGATACGCAGTATTTT.